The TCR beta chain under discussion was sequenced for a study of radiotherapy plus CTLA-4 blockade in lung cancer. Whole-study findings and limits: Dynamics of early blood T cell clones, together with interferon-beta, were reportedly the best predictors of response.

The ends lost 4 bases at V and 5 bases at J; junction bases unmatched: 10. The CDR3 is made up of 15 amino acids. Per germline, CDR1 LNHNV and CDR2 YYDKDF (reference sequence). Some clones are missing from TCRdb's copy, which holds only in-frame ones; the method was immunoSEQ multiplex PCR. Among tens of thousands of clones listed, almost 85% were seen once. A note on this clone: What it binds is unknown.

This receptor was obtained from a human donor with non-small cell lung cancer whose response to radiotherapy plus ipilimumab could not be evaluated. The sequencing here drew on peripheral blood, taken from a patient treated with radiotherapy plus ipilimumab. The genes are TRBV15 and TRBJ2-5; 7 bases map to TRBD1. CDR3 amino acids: CATSIFSGTAETQYF. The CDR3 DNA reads TGTGCCACCAGCATTTTTTCCGGGACAGCGGAGACCCAGTACTTC.